This TCR beta chain was obtained from a study of circulating and synovial CD4+ cells in juvenile arthritis. General study points: CPL and bulk CD4 samples differed at least tenfold in T cell genomes. Circulating pathogenic-like lymphocytes shared a substantially higher fraction of CDR3 sequences with synovium than bulk blood. Traditional Vbeta family usage analysis missed the pathogenic-like versus bulk difference. Diversity here was lower than in bulk blood CD4 cells.

The CDR3 has 15 amino acids. With V trimmed by 3 bases and J by 1 base, 1 base remained unmatched. From germline, CDR1 is MNHEY and CDR2 SMNVEV (reference sequence). To note about this clone: The antigen is unknown.

Profiling relied on immunoSEQ multiplex PCR, and the TCRdb table lists in-frame clones only, not all of them. The sample shows fewer than 40,000 clones, 95% to 96% of them seen only once. Sequences were obtained from CD4+ T cells from blood. The sequence was collected from a human donor with juvenile idiopathic arthritis. V gene TRBV27 combines with J gene TRBJ2-3; the match to TRBD2 covers 10 bases. For the CDR3, the DNA is TGTGCCAGCAGTTTTGGACTAGCGGGCACAGATACGCAGTATTTT. Translation gives CASSFGLAGTDTQYF.